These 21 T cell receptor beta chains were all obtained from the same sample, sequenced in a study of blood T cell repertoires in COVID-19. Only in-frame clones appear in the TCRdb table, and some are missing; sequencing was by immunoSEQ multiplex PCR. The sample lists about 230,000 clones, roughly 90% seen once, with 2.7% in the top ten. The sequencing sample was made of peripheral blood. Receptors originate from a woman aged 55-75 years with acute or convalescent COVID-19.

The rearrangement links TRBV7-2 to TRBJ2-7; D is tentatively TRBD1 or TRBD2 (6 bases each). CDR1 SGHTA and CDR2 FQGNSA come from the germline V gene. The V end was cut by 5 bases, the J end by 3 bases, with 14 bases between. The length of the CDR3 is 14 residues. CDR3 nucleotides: TGTGCCAGCAGCGTAGGGGGGCAGGGCTACGAGCAGTACTTC. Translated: CASSVGGQGYEQYF.

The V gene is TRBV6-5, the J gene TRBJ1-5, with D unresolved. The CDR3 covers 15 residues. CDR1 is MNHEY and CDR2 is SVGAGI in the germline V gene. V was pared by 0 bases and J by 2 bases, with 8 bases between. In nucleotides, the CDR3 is TGTGCCAGCAGTTACTCTCGTGCGGGCAATCAGCCCCAGCATTTT. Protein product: CASSYSRAGNQPQHF.

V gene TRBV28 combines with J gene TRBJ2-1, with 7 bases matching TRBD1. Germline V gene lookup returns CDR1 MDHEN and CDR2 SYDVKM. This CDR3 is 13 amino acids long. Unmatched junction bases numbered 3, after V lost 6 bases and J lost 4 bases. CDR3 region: CASSRDSYNEQFF. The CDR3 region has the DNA TGTGCCAGCAGCCGGGACAGTTACAATGAGCAGTTCTTC.

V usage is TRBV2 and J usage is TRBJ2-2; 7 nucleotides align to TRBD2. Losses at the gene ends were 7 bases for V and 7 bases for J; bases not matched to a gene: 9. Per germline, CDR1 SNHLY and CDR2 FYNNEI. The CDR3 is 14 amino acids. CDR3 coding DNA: TGTGCCAGCAAAAGGCGGGAGATAAACGGGGAGCTGTTTTTT. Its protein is CASKRREINGELFF.

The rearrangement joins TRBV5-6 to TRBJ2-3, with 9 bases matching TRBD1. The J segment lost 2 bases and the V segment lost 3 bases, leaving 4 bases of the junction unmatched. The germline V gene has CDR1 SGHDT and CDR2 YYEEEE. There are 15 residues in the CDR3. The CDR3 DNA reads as TGTGCCAGCAGCTCCGGGACAGGGATCACAGATACGCAGTATTTT. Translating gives CASSSGTGITDTQYF.

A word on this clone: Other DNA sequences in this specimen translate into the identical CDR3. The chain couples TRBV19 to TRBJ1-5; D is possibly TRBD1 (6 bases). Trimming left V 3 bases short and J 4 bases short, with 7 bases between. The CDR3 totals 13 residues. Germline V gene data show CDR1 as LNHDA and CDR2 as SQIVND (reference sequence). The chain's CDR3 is CASSIGQNQPQHF. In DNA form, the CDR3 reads TGTGCCAGTAGTATCGGACAGAATCAGCCCCAGCATTTT.

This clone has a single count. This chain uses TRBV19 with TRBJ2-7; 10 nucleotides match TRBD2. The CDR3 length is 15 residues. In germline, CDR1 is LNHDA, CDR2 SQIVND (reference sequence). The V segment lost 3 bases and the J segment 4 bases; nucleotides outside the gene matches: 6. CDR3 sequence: CASSMSTSGTYEQYF. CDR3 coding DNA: TGTGCCAGTAGTATGAGCACTAGCGGGACGTACGAGCAGTACTTC.

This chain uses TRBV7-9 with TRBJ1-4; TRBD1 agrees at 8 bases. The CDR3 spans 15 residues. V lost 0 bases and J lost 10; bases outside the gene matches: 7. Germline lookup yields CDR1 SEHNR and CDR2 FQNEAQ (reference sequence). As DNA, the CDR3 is TGTGCCAGCAGCTTAGCCCAGGGGGCTTGGGGAAAACTGTTTTTT. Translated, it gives CASSLAQGAWGKLFF.

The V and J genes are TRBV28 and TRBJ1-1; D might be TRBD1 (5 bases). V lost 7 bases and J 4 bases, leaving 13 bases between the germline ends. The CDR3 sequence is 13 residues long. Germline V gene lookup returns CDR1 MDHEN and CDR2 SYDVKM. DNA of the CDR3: TGTGCCAGCACCCTGGGCAGGGCCACTGAAGCTTTCTTT. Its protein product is CASTLGRATEAFF. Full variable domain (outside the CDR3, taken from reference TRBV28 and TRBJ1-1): DVKVTQSSRYLVKRTGEKVFLECVQDMDHENMFWYRQDPGLGLRLIYFSYDVKMKEKGDIPEGYSVSREKKERFSLILESASTNQTSMYLCASTLGRATEAFFGQGTRLTVV.

The CDR3 nucleotides read TGTGCCAGTAGTGGGCAGGGTATGAATAACAATCAGCCCCAGCATTTT. Its translation: CASSGQGMNNNQPQHF. This sequence joins TRBV19 and TRBJ1-5; TRBD1 might be the D (5 bases). V was shortened by 5 bases and J by 3 bases, with 17 bases between the two germline ends. CDR1 is LNHDA, CDR2 SQIVND, per germline (reference sequence). This CDR3 region has 16 residues.

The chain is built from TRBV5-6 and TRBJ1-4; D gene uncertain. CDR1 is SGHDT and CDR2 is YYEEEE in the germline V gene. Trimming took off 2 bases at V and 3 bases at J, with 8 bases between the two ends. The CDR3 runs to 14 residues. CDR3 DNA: TGTGCCAGCAGCTTAAATAGTCCTAATGAAAAACTGTTTTTT. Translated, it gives CASSLNSPNEKLFF.

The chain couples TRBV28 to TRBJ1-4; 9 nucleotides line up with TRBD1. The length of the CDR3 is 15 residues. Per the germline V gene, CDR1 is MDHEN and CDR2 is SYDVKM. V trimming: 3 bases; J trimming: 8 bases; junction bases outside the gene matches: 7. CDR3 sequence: CASSFRDRVVEKLFF. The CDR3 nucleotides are TGTGCCAGCAGTTTTAGGGACAGGGTTGTGGAAAAACTGTTTTTT.

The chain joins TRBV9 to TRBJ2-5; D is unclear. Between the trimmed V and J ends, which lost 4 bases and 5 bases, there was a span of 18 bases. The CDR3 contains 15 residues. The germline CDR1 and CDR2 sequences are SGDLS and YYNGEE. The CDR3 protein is CASSPRQNRIETQYF. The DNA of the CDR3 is TGTGCCAGCAGCCCCCGACAAAATCGTATTGAGACCCAGTACTTC.

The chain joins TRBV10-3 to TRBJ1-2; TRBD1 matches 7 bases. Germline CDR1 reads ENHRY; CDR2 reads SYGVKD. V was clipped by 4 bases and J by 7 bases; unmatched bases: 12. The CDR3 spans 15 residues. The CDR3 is CAISASGGKAFGYTF. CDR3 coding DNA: TGTGCCATCAGTGCCTCAGGGGGAAAGGCCTTTGGCTACACCTTC.

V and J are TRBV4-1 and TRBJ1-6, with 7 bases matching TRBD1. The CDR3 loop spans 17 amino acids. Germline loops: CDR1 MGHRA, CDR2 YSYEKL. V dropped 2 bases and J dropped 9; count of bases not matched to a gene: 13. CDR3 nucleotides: TGCGCCAGCAGCCAATACGCACAGGGGAAGGTGGGTTCACCCCTCCACTTT. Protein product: CASSQYAQGKVGSPLHF.

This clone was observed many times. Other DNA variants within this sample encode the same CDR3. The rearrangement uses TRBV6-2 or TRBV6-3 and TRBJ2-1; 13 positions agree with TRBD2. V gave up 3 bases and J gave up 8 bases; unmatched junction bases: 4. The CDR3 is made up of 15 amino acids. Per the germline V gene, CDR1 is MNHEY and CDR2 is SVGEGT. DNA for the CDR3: TGTGCCAGCAGTTATGGTACTAGCGGGGGGGATGAGCAGTTCTTC. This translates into CASSYGTSGGDEQFF.

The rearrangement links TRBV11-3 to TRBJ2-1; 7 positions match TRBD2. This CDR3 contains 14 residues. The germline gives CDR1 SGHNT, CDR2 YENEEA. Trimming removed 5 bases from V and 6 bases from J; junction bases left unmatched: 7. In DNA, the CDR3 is TGTGCCAGCAGCCGCGGGAGTGGGGCCAATGAGCAGTTCTTC. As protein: CASSRGSGANEQFF.

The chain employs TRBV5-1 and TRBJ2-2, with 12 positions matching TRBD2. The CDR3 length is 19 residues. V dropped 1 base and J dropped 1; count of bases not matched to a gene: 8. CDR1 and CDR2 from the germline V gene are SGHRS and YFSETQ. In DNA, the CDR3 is TGCGCCAGCAGCTTGTATGCACTAGCGGGAGGCTTGAACACCGGGGAGCTGTTTTTT. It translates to CASSLYALAGGLNTGELFF.

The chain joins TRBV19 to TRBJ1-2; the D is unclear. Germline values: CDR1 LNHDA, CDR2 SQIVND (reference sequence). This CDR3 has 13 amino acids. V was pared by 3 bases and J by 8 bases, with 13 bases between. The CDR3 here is CASSIEPLVGYTF. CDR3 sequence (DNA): TGTGCCAGTAGTATTGAGCCCTTGGTCGGCTACACCTTC.

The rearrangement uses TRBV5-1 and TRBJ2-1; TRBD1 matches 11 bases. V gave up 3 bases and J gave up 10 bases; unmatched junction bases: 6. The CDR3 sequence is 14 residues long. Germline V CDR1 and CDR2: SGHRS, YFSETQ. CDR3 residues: CASSSGTGGREQFF. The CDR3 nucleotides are TGCGCCAGCAGCTCCGGGACAGGGGGGAGGGAGCAGTTCTTC.

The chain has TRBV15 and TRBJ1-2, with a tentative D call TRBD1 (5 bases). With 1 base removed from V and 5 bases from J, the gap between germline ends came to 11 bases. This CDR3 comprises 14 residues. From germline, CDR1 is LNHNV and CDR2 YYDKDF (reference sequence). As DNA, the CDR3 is TGTGCCACCAGCAGAGCCCAGGGAGGGTATGGCTACACCTTC. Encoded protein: CATSRAQGGYGYTF.